This T cell receptor beta chain came from a study of T cells expressing NK-cell markers. The wider study: HCMV seropositivity marked seven of the eight sequenced donors; one was seronegative.

Study-wide findings and caveats: The CD3+CD56-NKG2C+ fraction was also led by these clonotypes in a few donors.

The germline V gene encodes CDR1 SGHDT and CDR2 YYEEEE. The length of the CDR3 is 16 residues. Reanalyzing the 5' RACE reads, TCRdb keeps one entry per CDR3 protein, without DNA. The sample has 120,000 to 150,000 distinct CDR3 sequences. With respect to this clonotype: Its target is unknown.

The source is a man between 18 and 29 years old in good health. The sample was blood T cells: a sorted CD56 or NKG2C T cell subset, CD4+ or CD8+ T cells, or bulk PBMC T cells (not recorded which). The rearrangement uses TRBV5-6 and TRBJ2-5; the D call of TRBD2 rests on TCRdb alone, since no DNA is present to check it. The CDR3 is CASSFSTSGGQETQYF.